This TCR beta chain emerged from a study of CD8 T cells in ankylosing spondylitis. Using its own MiXCR run on the 5' RACE reads, TCRdb lists one record per CDR3 protein. The profile shows fewer than 200,000 distinct CDR3 sequences, 15% to 20% of them singletons. Study outcomes and limitations: CD8+ disease-linked clones were present at relatively low frequencies in blood.

Ten or more counts support this clonotype. Its matching antigen is unknown. Specimen: blood, either unsorted or a sorted T cell fraction (not recorded which). This sequence originates from a male donor with ankylosing spondylitis or in good health (not recorded which).

The CDR3 DNA reads TGTGCCAGCAGTTTAGGGCCTAGCGGCCTTTCTTACGAGCAGTACTTC. Protein: CASSLGPSGLSYEQYF. This sequence joins TRBV28 and TRBJ2-7; 7 bases are a match to TRBD2. V was pared by 2 bases and J by 4 bases, with 11 bases of the junction left unmatched. CDR1 and CDR2 (germline): MDHEN, SYDVKM. There are 16 residues in the CDR3.